This record concerns one T cell receptor beta chain sequence. Its antigen is currently not known. Base qualities are not recorded, but no much larger clone differs from it by a single base. This specimen comes from a study of PD-L1 blockade in urothelial cancer (dated by TCRdb to the late 2010s). Describing the broader study: Every patient began therapy in 2014 and was given atezolizumab 1,200 mg intravenously every 3 weeks. Twenty-five of 29 patients were identified as males with urothelial cancer of bladder origin, and a prior smoking history was reported by 18 of 29 patients. Patients had an ECOG performance status of 0 or 1 and had received between 0 and 3 prior chemotherapy regimens. Blood samples were analyzed at two time points: 3 weeks after treatment start (second dose) and 6 weeks after treatment start. Blood samples yielded a median of roughly 150,000 T cells and around 83,000 unique TCRs, with median clonality approximately 0.08. The study was an exploratory multi-omic analysis of somatic, immune and clinical correlates of response to PD-L1 blockade with atezolizumab in urothelial cancer. TCR sequencing covered pretreatment tumor samples and matched, serially collected peripheral blood taken before and after atezolizumab treatment. Durable clinical benefit was defined as a progression-free survival longer than 6 months, and TCR features were additionally tested against progression-free survival and overall survival. In the same patients, whole exome sequencing and RNA sequencing of pretreatment tumors were performed in addition to TCR sequencing. Durable clinical benefit was achieved by nine patients and was not achieved by 20 patients. Approximately 30 patients had pretreatment blood TCR-seq, about 24 had at least one posttreatment blood collection, and about 24 had tumor TCR-seq.

Results and caveats for the whole study, not just this receptor: At 3 weeks after the start of treatment, tumor-associated TCR clones in peripheral blood had expanded more in patients with durable benefit (n ≈ 24, p = 0.022). Improved progression-free and overall survival was found to be associated with pretreatment peripheral blood TCR clonality below the median. Small sample size (n ≈ 30) and many exploratory analyses mean the results are intended to be hypothesis-generating.

CDR1 MNHNS and CDR2 SASEGT are derived from the germline V gene. The CDR3 contains 14 residues, cysteine and phenylalanine counted. Only CDR3 DNA is held: 42 bases, read in frame from base 1. Trimming accounts for 11 bases at V and 7 bases at J, while the number of junction bases matched to no gene is 12. Synthetic TCR analog templates were spiked into each PCR to estimate absolute template abundance from read counts. Using the immunoSEQ assay, TCRbeta CDR3 regions were amplified from genomic DNA with bias-controlled V and J gene primers. Sequencing of rearranged TCRbeta segments was performed at approximately 20X coverage. Concerning the study's data processing: Clustering was used to correct sequencing errors, and CDR3s were annotated against IMGT to assign V, D and J genes. Downstream analyses used only productive TCRbeta rearrangements, leaving out any out-of-frame or stop-codon sequences. Clonality was computed as one minus Shannon entropy normalized by the log of the number of unique productive sequences. Fisher's exact test with Benjamini-Hochberg correction, using a cutoff of adjusted p below 0.01, was how clones that differed between time points or between blood and tumor were identified. Imported from immuneACCESS, the table was reduced by TCRdb to in-frame sequences with V and J called. These copies leave out some clones; in studies compared against another copy, an unresolved V gene accounts for under half, and the cause of the remainder is not known. For V, J and clone size, that table is used; D and trimming come from the DNA. The sample yields about 120,000 clones; around 89% were counted once. Under 2% of the sample comes from the top ten.

Explained via the paper, the time point label denotes: peripheral blood 6 weeks after treatment start. A cohort of about 31 patients with locally advanced or metastatic urothelial carcinoma, treated at Memorial Sloan Kettering on a trial protocol, was included. Peripheral blood mononuclear cells were collected pretreatment and during treatment, with between 1 and 8 total time points obtained per patient. The Qiagen DNeasy Blood extraction kit was used to purify genomic DNA from total PBMCs and tumor samples. PBMCs were collected pretreatment and during treatment, and were isolated and stored as previously described.

The sequencing used PBMCs, collected around atezolizumab (anti-PD-L1) treatment. In this chain, TRBV6-1 is recombined with TRBJ2-2, with TRBD1 identical over 8 junction bases. The sequence came from a man aged 55-75 years with urothelial cancer. This receptor has the CDR3 CAGTLDRANGELFF. The nucleotide sequence reads TGTGCCGGGACTTTGGACAGGGCGAACGGGGAGCTGTTTTTT.